These T cell receptor beta chains were read from a single sample in a study of T-cell reconstitution after alpha-beta-depleted transplantation in children. TCRdb reprocessed the PCR reads with MiXCR, giving one entry per CDR3 protein. Here the sample spans 600,000 to 700,000 distinct CDR3 sequences, approximately 15% being singletons. The sequencing used PBMCs from the stem cell graft donor, collected from the stem cell graft. These TCRs come from a human donor who donated a stem cell graft to a child with acute myeloid leukemia. The CDR3 runs from the conserved cysteine through the conserved F or W. A D gene is named only where the DNA matches it firmly. Only some rows state a clone size, as once, few, many or a class for expanded clones.

D gene,J gene,CDR3 length,clone size,V gene,CDR3 protein,CDR3 DNA
-,TRBJ2-3,17,-,TRBV20-1,CSARDAARDTYTDTQYF,TGCAGTGCTAGAGACGCAGCCCGGGACACCTACACAGATACGCAGTATTTT
TRBD1,TRBJ1-1,12,many,TRBV7-2,CASSIGQGKAFF,TGTGCCAGCAGCATAGGACAGGGGAAAGCTTTCTTT
TRBD1,TRBJ1-6,13,many,TRBV7-2,CASSARGISPLHF,TGTGCCAGCAGCGCCAGGGGGATTTCACCCCTCCACTTT
-,TRBJ2-1,15,many,TRBV20-1,CSARDLGLITNEQFF,TGCAGTGCTAGAGATCTCGGACTAATTACCAATGAGCAGTTCTTC
TRBD2,TRBJ2-1,15,few,TRBV5-1,CASSFTSGVNNEQFF,TGCGCCAGCAGCTTTACTAGCGGGGTAAATAATGAGCAGTTCTTC
-,TRBJ2-5,15,-,TRBV7-9,CASSLALGQVDTQYF,TGTGCCAGCAGCTTAGCGCTCGGACAAGTAGACACCCAGTACTTC
TRBD1,TRBJ2-7,13,many,TRBV12-3/TRBV12-4,CASSPDRTYEQYF,TGTGCCAGCAGTCCGGACAGGACCTACGAGCAGTACTTC
-,TRBJ1-4,16,-,TRBV25-1,CASSELGRSTNEKLFF,TGTGCCAGCAGTGAATTAGGACGATCAACTAATGAAAAACTGTTTTTT
-,TRBJ2-4,17,-,TRBV6-2/TRBV6-3,CASSSRLVRQAKNIQYF,TGTGCCAGCAGTTCAAGACTAGTTAGGCAAGCCAAAAACATTCAGTACTTC
-,TRBJ2-2,14,many,TRBV29-1,CSVQEGIYTVELFF,TGCAGCGTCCAAGAAGGGATATACACCGTGGAGCTGTTTTTT
-,TRBJ2-1,19,few,TRBV20-1,CSARDPYPGTTSLYNEQFF,TGCAGTGCTAGGGACCCCTACCCGGGGACCACCTCCCTTTACAATGAGCAGTTCTTC
TRBD2,TRBJ2-2,15,-,TRBV7-9,CASSFERGGRGELFF,TGTGCCAGCAGCTTCGAACGGGGGGGACGCGGGGAGCTGTTTTTT
-,TRBJ2-3,14,many,TRBV29-1,CSIQDSGITDTQYF,TGCAGCATTCAGGACAGCGGGATCACAGATACGCAGTATTTT
-,TRBJ2-3,15,few,TRBV7-2,CASSLSQGGTDTQYF,TGTGCCAGCAGCTTATCCCAGGGCGGCACAGATACGCAGTATTTT
TRBD2,TRBJ2-7,15,once,TRBV6-5,CASSYSRLAAYEQYF,TGTGCCAGCAGTTATTCCAGACTAGCCGCCTACGAGCAGTACTTC
-,TRBJ1-2,14,many,TRBV7-2,CASSLDGGADGYTF,TGTGCCAGCAGCTTAGATGGGGGCGCGGATGGCTACACCTTC
TRBD2,TRBJ2-1,18,-,TRBV20-1,CSARGTSGGRGGYNEQFF,TGCAGTGCTAGAGGTACTAGCGGGGGGCGAGGGGGCTACAATGAGCAGTTCTTC
-,TRBJ2-1,15,once,TRBV5-1,CASRSQGGDYNEQFF,TGCGCCAGCAGATCCCAGGGGGGGGATTACAATGAGCAGTTCTTC
-,TRBJ1-4,14,-,TRBV25-1,CASSPFVGDEKLFF,TGTGCCAGCTCCCCCTTCGTAGGGGATGAAAAACTGTTTTTT
-,TRBJ1-2,15,few,TRBV7-2,CASSPDGITLRGYTF,TGTGCCAGCAGCCCTGACGGGATCACTCTGAGGGGCTACACCTTC
-,TRBJ1-2,13,-,TRBV7-2,CASSISGAWGYTF,TGTGCCAGCAGCATTTCAGGGGCCTGGGGCTACACCTTC
-,TRBJ2-5,14,-,TRBV12-3/TRBV12-4,CASSSTGIQETQYF,TGTGCCAGCAGTTCAACAGGGATCCAAGAGACCCAGTACTTC
TRBD1,TRBJ2-1,13,many,TRBV20-1,CSAPSDRDNEQFF,TGCAGTGCTCCCTCGGACAGGGACAATGAGCAGTTCTTC
-,TRBJ2-5,15,-,TRBV5-5,CASSLVGTLQETQYF,TGTGCCAGCAGCTTGGTTGGCACTCTTCAAGAGACCCAGTACTTC
-,TRBJ2-7,14,few,TRBV7-2,CASSADSISYEQYF,TGTGCCAGCAGCGCCGACAGTATCTCCTACGAGCAGTACTTC
TRBD1,TRBJ2-5,17,many,TRBV10-3,CAISSLPGQGERETQYF,TGTGCCATCAGTTCCTTACCTGGACAGGGTGAACGAGAGACCCAGTACTTC
TRBD1,TRBJ2-5,16,-,TRBV10-1,CASSESPGQGLETQYF,TGCGCCAGCAGTGAGTCTCCGGGACAGGGTCTGGAGACCCAGTACTTC
TRBD1,TRBJ2-3,14,many,TRBV29-1,CSLQDRWSTDTQYF,TGCAGCTTACAGGACAGGTGGTCCACAGATACGCAGTATTTT
TRBD2,TRBJ2-1,16,-,TRBV7-2,CASSPDSSGGMGWQFF,TGTGCCAGCAGCCCTGACTCTAGCGGGGGGATGGGATGGCAGTTCTTC
-,TRBJ1-2,16,few,TRBV15,CATSRDMGGPSDGYTF,TGTGCCACCAGCAGAGATATGGGGGGTCCCTCGGATGGCTACACCTTC
-,TRBJ2-2,17,few,TRBV27,CASTLYLGGGASGELFF,TGTGCCAGCACCCTATACCTGGGGGGCGGGGCTAGCGGGGAGCTGTTTTTT
TRBD1,TRBJ2-6,18,few,TRBV9,CASSAEGTGGSGANVLTF,TGTGCCAGCAGCGCCGAAGGGACAGGGGGCTCTGGGGCCAACGTCCTGACTTTC
TRBD2,TRBJ2-3,15,-,TRBV10-3,CAISESGGGPDTQYF,TGTGCCATCAGTGAGTCCGGCGGGGGGCCAGATACGCAGTATTTT
-,TRBJ2-7,14,-,TRBV27,CASSFGGWGYEQYF,TGTGCCAGCAGTTTCGGGGGTTGGGGCTACGAGCAGTACTTC
-,TRBJ1-1,13,many,TRBV20-1,CSARVSGGTEAFF,TGCAGTGCTAGAGTCTCGGGAGGCACTGAAGCTTTCTTT
-,TRBJ2-5,14,many,TRBV7-2,CASSLGGLQETQYF,TGTGCCAGCAGCTTAGGGGGGCTCCAAGAGACCCAGTACTTC
-,TRBJ2-5,13,few,TRBV7-9,CASSLNLKETQYF,TGTGCCAGCAGCTTAAACTTAAAAGAGACCCAGTACTTC
TRBD2,TRBJ2-7,13,-,TRBV10-3,CAIRGGAGYEQYF,TGTGCCATCAGGGGAGGGGCAGGCTACGAGCAGTACTTC
-,TRBJ1-1,15,-,TRBV6-5,CASSYFGVRNTEAFF,TGTGCCAGCAGTTACTTTGGGGTCAGGAACACTGAAGCTTTCTTT
-,TRBJ1-2,12,-,TRBV10-3,CAIGAGLLGYTF,TGTGCCATCGGCGCGGGGCTTCTTGGCTACACCTTC
-,TRBJ2-2,16,many,TRBV20-1,CSASSQGSLSTGELFF,TGCAGTGCGAGTTCACAGGGTAGTCTGAGCACCGGGGAGCTGTTTTTT
-,TRBJ1-1,15,many,TRBV5-6,CASSSLQGSNTEAFF,TGTGCCAGCAGCTCTTTACAGGGCTCGAACACTGAAGCTTTCTTT